A selection of T cell receptor beta chains follows, all from one sample in a study of T cell clones after liver transplantation. The repertoire was sequenced with immunoSEQ multiplex PCR; TCRdb's copy has only in-frame clones and lacks some. Altogether approximately 25,000 clones are present, about 70% being singletons, with the ten largest covering approximately 2.9%. Specimen: CD4+ T cells from blood, collected before liver transplant. Receptors originate from a human donor who received a liver transplant. The CDR3 runs from the conserved cysteine through the conserved F or W. D genes are given only for firm matches. For some rows the clone size is stated as once, few or many, or as a class when expanded; others skip it.

v_gene	abundance	d_gene	j_gene	CDR3nt	CDR3aa
TRBV28	NA	NA	TRBJ2-1	TGTGCCAGCAGTTCTACCCACCTCTACAATGAGCAGTTCTTC	CASSSTHLYNEQFF
TRBV29-1	NA	NA	TRBJ1-2	TGCAGCGTTGAAGAGGGGACCGGGATTTCTGGCTACACCTTC	CSVEEGTGISGYTF
TRBV5-6	NA	TRBD1	TRBJ1-5	TGTGCCAGCAGCTTGGGGACAGGTAACAATCAGCCCCAGCATTTT	CASSLGTGNNQPQHF
TRBV25-1	NA	TRBD1	TRBJ2-4	TGTGCCAGCAGTGACTCGACAGGGGTGGTAGCCAAAAACATTCAGTACTTC	CASSDSTGVVAKNIQYF
TRBV5-1	NA	NA	TRBJ2-2	TGCGCCAGCGTGACGGGGGCGCTTACCGGGGAGCTGTTTTTT	CASVTGALTGELFF
TRBV7-9	NA	NA	TRBJ1-1	TGTGCCAGCAGCTTAGAATTGAAGGACACTGAAGCTTTCTTT	CASSLELKDTEAFF
TRBV14	NA	NA	TRBJ1-5	TGTGCCAGCAGCCAAGATACCAATCAGCCCCAGCATTTT	CASSQDTNQPQHF
TRBV19	few	TRBD2	TRBJ2-2	TGTGCCAGTAGTACGTTAGCGGGAGGGCGGAACACCGGGGAGCTGTTTTTT	CASSTLAGGRNTGELFF
TRBV7-2	NA	TRBD1	TRBJ1-4	TGTGCCAGCAGCCGTGGACAGGGGGCGACCAAACTGTTTTTT	CASSRGQGATKLFF
TRBV11-2	NA	NA	TRBJ2-5	TGTGCCAGCAGCTCATATGGGACTGGGAACGGGACCCAGTACTTC	CASSSYGTGNGTQYF
TRBV9	NA	TRBD2	TRBJ2-1	TGTGCCAGCAGCCCGCGGGTAGCGGGGGGGCCTCAGTTCTTC	CASSPRVAGGPQFF
TRBV27	NA	NA	TRBJ1-1	TGTGCCAGCAGTTACCTTCAACGAATGCGAACTGAAGCTTTCTTT	CASSYLQRMRTEAFF
TRBV6-6	NA	NA	TRBJ1-5	TGTGCCAGCACTACCGTCGGGACTAATCAGCCCCAGCATTTT	CASTTVGTNQPQHF
TRBV12-5	once	NA	TRBJ2-1	TGTGCTAGTGCTTTCCGGGGGCGATTGTACAATGAGCAGTTCTTC	CASAFRGRLYNEQFF
TRBV6-5	NA	NA	TRBJ1-2	TGTGCCAGCAGTGACCAGCATGCGGCTGGCTACACCTTC	CASSDQHAAGYTF
TRBV7-9	once	TRBD1	TRBJ1-2	TGTGCCAGCAGCTTAGTCGGCGGGCAGGGGGAGCCTAACTATGGCTACACCTTC	CASSLVGGQGEPNYGYTF
TRBV2	NA	NA	TRBJ2-6	TGTGCCAGCAGCCGGGGTCTGTTACCCTCTGGGGCCAACGTCCTGACTTTC	CASSRGLLPSGANVLTF
TRBV15	few	TRBD1	TRBJ2-4	TGTGCCACCAGCAGAGAAGGGGGACAGATCTTATTATCGGCCAAAAACATTCAGTACTTC	CATSREGGQILLSAKNIQYF
TRBV7-9	NA	NA	TRBJ2-7	TGTGCCAGCAGCTCGGTCGAGGGGGGGCCCCTCGAGCAGTACTTC	CASSSVEGGPLEQYF
TRBV7-2	NA	NA	TRBJ1-4	TGTGCCAGCAGCTTAGAGGGATATTCGGCAAAACTGTTTTTT	CASSLEGYSAKLFF
TRBV7-2	medium-sized	NA	TRBJ1-2	TGTGCCAGCAGCACCCCTGGTGGGTTTTGGGGCTACACCTTC	CASSTPGGFWGYTF
TRBV6-5	few	NA	TRBJ2-2	TGTGCCGCAGGGGTGAGGCTAGGCACCGGGGAGCTGTTTTTT	CAAGVRLGTGELFF
TRBV29-1	NA	NA	TRBJ2-3	TGCAGCGCGGGCGATTCAGATACGCAGTATTTT	CSAGDSDTQYF
TRBV19	NA	NA	TRBJ2-1	TGTGCCAGTAGTATAGGTGGCAATGAGCAGTTCTTC	CASSIGGNEQFF
TRBV28	NA	NA	TRBJ1-1	TGTGCCAGCATGAGAAGGGGGGGAAGGGGCACTGAAGCTTTCTTT	CASMRRGGRGTEAFF
TRBV14	NA	TRBD2	TRBJ2-2	TGTGCCAGCAGCCAATCGGCGGGGGGTGTCGGGGAGCTGTTTTTT	CASSQSAGGVGELFF
TRBV6-5	NA	NA	TRBJ2-1	TGTGCCAGCAGTAGACAGGTCGACAATGAGCAGTTCTTC	CASSRQVDNEQFF
TRBV28	NA	TRBD1	TRBJ2-7	TGTGCCAGCAACGTACCGACAGGGCGGGACGAGCAGTACTTC	CASNVPTGRDEQYF
TRBV5-6	NA	TRBD2	TRBJ2-2	TGTGCCAGCAGCCCTCCCCGGGGGGGGATAGGCGGGGAGCTGTTTTTT	CASSPPRGGIGGELFF
TRBV5-3	NA	NA	TRBJ1-5	TGTGCCAGAAGCTTTACCTCGAGACACGATCAGCCCCAGCATTTT	CARSFTSRHDQPQHF
TRBV2	NA	TRBD1	TRBJ2-1	TGTGCCAGCAGGAAAAACAGGGGGCAGGGCGGCAATGAGCAGTTCTTC	CASRKNRGQGGNEQFF
TRBV25-1	NA	NA	TRBJ2-2	TGTGCCAGCAGTGAATTCACAGGGTCCGGGGAGCTGTTTTTT	CASSEFTGSGELFF
TRBV27	NA	TRBD1	TRBJ2-7	TGTGCCAGCAGTTCGGGACAGGCAAAGCCTTACTCCTACGAGCAGTACTTC	CASSSGQAKPYSYEQYF
TRBV6-1	NA	NA	TRBJ1-5	TGTGCCAGCAGGGGCAGACAGGTTCTTAATCAGCCCCAGCATTTT	CASRGRQVLNQPQHF
TRBV30	NA	TRBD1	TRBJ2-5	TGTGCCTGGAGTGTATTATCAGGGGGTAGGGAGACCCAGTACTTC	CAWSVLSGGRETQYF
TRBV6-1	NA	NA	TRBJ1-2	TGTGCCAGCAGTGAGACAGGAGGCTATGGCTACACCTTC	CASSETGGYGYTF
TRBV11-3	NA	NA	TRBJ2-7	TGTGCCAGCAGCCAGGAGGGAGACGAGCAGTACTTC	CASSQEGDEQYF
TRBV6-5	NA	NA	TRBJ2-7	TGTGCCAGCAGTTACTCGATCAAGCAGTACTTC	CASSYSIKQYF
TRBV5-1	NA	NA	TRBJ2-3	TGCGCCAGCAGCTTAGGTCAAGACACAGATACGCAGTATTTT	CASSLGQDTDTQYF
TRBV28	NA	NA	TRBJ1-1	TGTGCCAGCAGTTTACTAGGACAAATAAACACTGAAGCTTTCTTT	CASSLLGQINTEAFF
TRBV6-1	NA	NA	TRBJ1-5	TGTGCCAGCAGTGAGGAAGGAACAAATCAGCCCCAGCATTTT	CASSEEGTNQPQHF
TRBV7-2	NA	NA	TRBJ2-3	TGTGCCAGCAGCTTAGTTGGGGGGGGGCCTGTAGATACGCAGTATTTT	CASSLVGGGPVDTQYF
TRBV29-1	once	TRBD1	TRBJ1-1	TGCAGCGCCGGGACAGAGACTGAAGCTTTCTTT	CSAGTETEAFF
TRBV15	NA	TRBD1	TRBJ1-5	TGTGCCACCAGCGGATCAACAAGTCCGGGACAGGGGGAAGGGAATCAGCCCCAGCATTTT	CATSGSTSPGQGEGNQPQHF
TRBV11-3	NA	TRBD2	TRBJ2-1	TGTGCCAGCAGCCCCGGGACTAGCGGGAGCAATGAGCAGTTCTTC	CASSPGTSGSNEQFF
TRBV15	NA	TRBD1	TRBJ2-1	TGTGCCACCAGCAGCAACAGGGGGAATGAGCAGTTCTTC	CATSSNRGNEQFF
TRBV14	NA	NA	TRBJ2-3	TGTGCCAGCAGCCAAGGCCTAGGAACGCAGTATTTT	CASSQGLGTQYF